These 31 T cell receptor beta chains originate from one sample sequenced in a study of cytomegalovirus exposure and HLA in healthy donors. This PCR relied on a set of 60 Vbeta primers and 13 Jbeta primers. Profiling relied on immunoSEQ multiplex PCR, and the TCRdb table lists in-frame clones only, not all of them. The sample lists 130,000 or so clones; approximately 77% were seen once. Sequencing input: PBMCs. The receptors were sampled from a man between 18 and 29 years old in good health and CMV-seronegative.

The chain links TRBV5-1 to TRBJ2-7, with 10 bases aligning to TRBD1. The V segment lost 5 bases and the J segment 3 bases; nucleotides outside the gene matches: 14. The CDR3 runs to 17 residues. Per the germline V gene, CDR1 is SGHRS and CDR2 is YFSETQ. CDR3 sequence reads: CASRPSIGQGDSYEQYF. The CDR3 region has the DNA TGCGCCAGCAGACCATCTATCGGACAGGGGGACAGCTACGAGCAGTACTTC.

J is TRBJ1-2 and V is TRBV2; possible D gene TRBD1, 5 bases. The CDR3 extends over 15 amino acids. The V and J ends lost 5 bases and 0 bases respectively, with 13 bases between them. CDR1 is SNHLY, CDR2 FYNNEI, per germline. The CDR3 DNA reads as TGTGCCAGCAGTCCAAGGGGTTTAGCTAACTATGGCTACACCTTC. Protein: CASSPRGLANYGYTF.

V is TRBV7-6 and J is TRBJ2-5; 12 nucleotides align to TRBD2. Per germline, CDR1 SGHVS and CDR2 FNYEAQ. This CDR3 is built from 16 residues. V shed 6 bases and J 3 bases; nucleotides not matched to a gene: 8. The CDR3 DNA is TGTGCCAGCAGTTCTACCCGGACTAGCGGGAAAGAGACCCAGTACTTC. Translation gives CASSSTRTSGKETQYF.

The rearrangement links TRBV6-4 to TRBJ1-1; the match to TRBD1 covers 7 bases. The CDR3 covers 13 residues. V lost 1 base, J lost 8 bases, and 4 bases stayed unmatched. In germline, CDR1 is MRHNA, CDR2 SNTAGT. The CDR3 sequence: CASSDWRGREAFF. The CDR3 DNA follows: TGTGCCAGCAGTGACTGGAGGGGGCGAGAAGCTTTCTTT.

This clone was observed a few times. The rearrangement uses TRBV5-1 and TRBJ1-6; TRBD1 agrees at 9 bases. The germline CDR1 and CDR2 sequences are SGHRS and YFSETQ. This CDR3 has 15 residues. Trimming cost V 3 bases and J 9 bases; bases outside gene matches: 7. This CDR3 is CASSSKTGGGSPLHF. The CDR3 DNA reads TGCGCCAGCAGCTCGAAAACAGGGGGCGGTTCACCCCTCCACTTT.

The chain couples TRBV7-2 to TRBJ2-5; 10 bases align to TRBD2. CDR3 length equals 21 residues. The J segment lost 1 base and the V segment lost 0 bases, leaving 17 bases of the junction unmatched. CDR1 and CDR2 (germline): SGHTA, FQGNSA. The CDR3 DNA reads TGTGCCAGCAGCTTAGCGCTCACTGGTTTACTAGCGGGGACAATCCAAGAGACCCAGTACTTC. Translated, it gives CASSLALTGLLAGTIQETQYF. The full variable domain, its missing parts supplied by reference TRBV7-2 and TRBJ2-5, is GAGVSQSPSNKVTEKGKDVELRCDPISGHTALYWYRQSLGQGLEFLIYFQGNSAPDKSGLPSDRFSAERTGGSVSTLTIQRTQQEDSAVYLCASSLALTGLLAGTIQETQYFGPGTRLLVL.

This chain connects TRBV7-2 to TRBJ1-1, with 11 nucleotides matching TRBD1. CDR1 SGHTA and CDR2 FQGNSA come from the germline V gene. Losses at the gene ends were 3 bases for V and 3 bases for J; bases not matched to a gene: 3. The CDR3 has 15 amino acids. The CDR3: CASSLDRGLYTEAFF. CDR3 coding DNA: TGTGCCAGCAGCTTGGACAGGGGGCTGTACACTGAAGCTTTCTTT.

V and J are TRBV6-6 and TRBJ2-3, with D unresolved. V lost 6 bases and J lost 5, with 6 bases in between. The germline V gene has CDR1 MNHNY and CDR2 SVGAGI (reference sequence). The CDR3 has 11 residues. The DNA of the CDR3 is TGTGCCAGCAGCCGAGGAGATACGCAGTATTTT. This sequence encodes CASSRGDTQYF.

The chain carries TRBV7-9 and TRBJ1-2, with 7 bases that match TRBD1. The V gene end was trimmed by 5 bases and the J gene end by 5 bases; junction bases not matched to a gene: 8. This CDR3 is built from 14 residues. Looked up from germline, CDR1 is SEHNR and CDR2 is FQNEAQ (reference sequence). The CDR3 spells CASSLLGQVYGYTF. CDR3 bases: TGTGCCAGCAGCCTACTAGGACAGGTTTATGGCTACACCTTC.

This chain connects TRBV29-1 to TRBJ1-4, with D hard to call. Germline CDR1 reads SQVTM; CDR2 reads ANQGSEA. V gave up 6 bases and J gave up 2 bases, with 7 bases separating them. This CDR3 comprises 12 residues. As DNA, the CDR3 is TGCAGCGTCTTACAGACTAATGAAAAACTGTTTTTT. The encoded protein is CSVLQTNEKLFF. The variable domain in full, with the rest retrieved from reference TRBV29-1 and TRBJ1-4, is SAVISQKPSRDICQRGTSLTIQCQVDSQVTMMFWYRQQPGQSLTLIATANQGSEATYESGFVIDKFPISRPNLTFSTLTVSNMSPEDSSIYLCSVLQTNEKLFFGSGTQLSVL.

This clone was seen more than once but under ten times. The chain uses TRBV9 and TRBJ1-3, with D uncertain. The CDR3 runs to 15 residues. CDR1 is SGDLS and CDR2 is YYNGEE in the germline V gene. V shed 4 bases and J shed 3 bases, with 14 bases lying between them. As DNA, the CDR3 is TGTGCCAGCAGCCCCTCGGGTGGGTATGGAAACACCATATATTTT. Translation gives CASSPSGGYGNTIYF.

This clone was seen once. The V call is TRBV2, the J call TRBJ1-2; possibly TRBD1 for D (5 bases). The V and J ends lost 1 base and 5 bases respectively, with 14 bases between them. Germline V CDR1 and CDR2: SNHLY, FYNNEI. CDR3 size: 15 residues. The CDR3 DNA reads TGTGCCAGCAGTGAAGAAGGGGCTTCCCGGTATGGCTACACCTTC. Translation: CASSEEGASRYGYTF. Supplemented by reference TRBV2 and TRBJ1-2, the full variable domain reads EPEVTQTPSHQVTQMGQEVILRCVPISNHLYFYWYRQILGQKVEFLVSFYNNEISEKSEIFDDQFSVERPDGSNFTLKIRSTKLEDSAMYFCASSEEGASRYGYTFGSGTRLTVV.

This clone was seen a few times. The CDR3 nucleotides are TGCGCCAGCAGCCGCGGACAGGGTGGCTACGAGCAGTACTTC. This encodes CASSRGQGGYEQYF. The chain uses TRBV5-1 and TRBJ2-7; 8 positions agree with TRBD1. V shed 4 bases, J shed 3 bases, and the junction held 6 bases outside the gene matches. The CDR3 has 14 residues. Germline lookup yields CDR1 SGHRS and CDR2 YFSETQ.

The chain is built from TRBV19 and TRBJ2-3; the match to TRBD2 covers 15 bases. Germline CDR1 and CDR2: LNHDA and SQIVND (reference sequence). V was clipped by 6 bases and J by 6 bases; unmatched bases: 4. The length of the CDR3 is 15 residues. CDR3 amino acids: CASSPGTSGGDTQYF. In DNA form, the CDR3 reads TGTGCCAGTAGCCCCGGGACTAGCGGGGGGGATACGCAGTATTTT.

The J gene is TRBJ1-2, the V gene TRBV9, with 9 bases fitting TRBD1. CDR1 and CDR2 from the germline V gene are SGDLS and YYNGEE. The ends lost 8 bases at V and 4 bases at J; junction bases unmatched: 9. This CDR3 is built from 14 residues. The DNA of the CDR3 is TGTGCCAGTACTAACGGACAGGGGAGCTATGGCTACACCTTC. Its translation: CASTNGQGSYGYTF.

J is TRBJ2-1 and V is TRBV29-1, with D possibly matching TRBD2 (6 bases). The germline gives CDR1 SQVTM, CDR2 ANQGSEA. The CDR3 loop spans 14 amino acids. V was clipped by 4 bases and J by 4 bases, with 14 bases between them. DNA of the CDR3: TGCAGCGTTGCCCGGGACTCTATATACAATGAGCAGTTCTTC. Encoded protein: CSVARDSIYNEQFF.

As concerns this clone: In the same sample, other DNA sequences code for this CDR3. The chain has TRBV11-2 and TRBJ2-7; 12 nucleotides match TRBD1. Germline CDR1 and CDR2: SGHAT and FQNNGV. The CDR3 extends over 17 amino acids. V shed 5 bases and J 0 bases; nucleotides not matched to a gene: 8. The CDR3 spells CASSLGTGGLSSYEQYF. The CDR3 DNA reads TGTGCCAGCAGCCTCGGGACAGGGGGCCTGAGCTCCTACGAGCAGTACTTC.

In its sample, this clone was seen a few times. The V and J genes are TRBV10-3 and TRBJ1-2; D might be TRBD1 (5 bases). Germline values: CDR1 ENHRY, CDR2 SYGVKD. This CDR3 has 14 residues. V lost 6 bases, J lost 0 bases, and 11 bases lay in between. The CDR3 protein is CAIRPTDSNYGYTF. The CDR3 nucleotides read TGTGCCATCAGGCCGACAGATTCTAACTATGGCTACACCTTC.

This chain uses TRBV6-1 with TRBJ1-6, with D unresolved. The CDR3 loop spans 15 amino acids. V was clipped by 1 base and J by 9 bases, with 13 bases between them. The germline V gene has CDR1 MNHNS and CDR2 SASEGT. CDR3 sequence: CASSEGWVGVSPLHF. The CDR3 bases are TGTGCCAGCAGTGAAGGTTGGGTCGGGGTTTCACCCCTCCACTTT.

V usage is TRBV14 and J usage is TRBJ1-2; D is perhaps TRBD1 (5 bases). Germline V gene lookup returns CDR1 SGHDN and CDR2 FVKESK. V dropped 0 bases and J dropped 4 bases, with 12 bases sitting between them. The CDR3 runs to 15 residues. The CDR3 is CASSQDLTGAYGYTF. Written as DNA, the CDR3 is TGTGCCAGCAGCCAAGATCTCACAGGAGCCTATGGCTACACCTTC.

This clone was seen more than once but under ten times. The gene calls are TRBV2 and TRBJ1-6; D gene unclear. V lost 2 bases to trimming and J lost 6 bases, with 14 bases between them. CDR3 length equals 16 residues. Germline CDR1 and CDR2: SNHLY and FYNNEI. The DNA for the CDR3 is TGTGCCAGCAGTGAAAATACGGGGAGGCTTAATTCACCCCTCCACTTT. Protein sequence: CASSENTGRLNSPLHF.

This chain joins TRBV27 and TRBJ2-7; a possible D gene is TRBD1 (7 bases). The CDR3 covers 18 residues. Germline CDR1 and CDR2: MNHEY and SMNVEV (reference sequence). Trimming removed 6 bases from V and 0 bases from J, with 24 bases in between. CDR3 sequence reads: CASSRSPGGSSSSYEQYF. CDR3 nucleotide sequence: TGTGCCAGCAGCCGTTCGCCAGGGGGGTCGTCGAGCTCCTACGAGCAGTACTTC.

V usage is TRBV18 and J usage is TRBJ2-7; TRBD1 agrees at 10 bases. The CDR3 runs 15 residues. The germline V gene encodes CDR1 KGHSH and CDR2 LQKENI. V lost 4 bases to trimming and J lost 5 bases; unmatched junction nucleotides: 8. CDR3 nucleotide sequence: TGTGCCAGCTCACAATCCGGGACAGGGGCACACGAGCAGTACTTC. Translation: CASSQSGTGAHEQYF.

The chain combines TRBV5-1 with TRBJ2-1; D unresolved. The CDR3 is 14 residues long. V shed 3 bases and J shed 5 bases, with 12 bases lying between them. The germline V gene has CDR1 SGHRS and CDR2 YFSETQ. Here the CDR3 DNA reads TGCGCCAGCAGCTCCGACTCCACAAACAATGAGCAGTTCTTC. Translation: CASSSDSTNNEQFF.

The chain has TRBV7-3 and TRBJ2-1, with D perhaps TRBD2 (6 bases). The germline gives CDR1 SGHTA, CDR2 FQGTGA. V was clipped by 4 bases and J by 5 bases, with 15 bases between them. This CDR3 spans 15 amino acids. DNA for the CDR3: TGTGCCAGCAGCTCCCTCCGACTAGGTAACAATGAGCAGTTCTTC. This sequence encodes CASSSLRLGNNEQFF. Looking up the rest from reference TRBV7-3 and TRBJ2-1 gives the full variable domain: GAGVSQTPSNKVTEKGKYVELRCDPISGHTALYWYRQSLGQGPEFLIYFQGTGAADDSGLPNDRFFAVRPEGSVSTLKIQRTERGDSAVYLCASSSLRLGNNEQFFGPGTRLTVL.

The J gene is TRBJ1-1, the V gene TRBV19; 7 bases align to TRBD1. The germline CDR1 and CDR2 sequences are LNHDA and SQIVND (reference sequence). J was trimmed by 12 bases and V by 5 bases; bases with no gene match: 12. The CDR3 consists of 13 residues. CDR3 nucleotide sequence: TGTGCCAGTAGTTTCGACAGGGTCTCTTTTCCTTTCTTT. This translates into CASSFDRVSFPFF.

CDR3 region: CASSLEAGLAKNIQYF. The CDR3, as DNA: TGCGCCAGCAGCTTGGAGGCAGGCTTAGCCAAAAACATTCAGTACTTC. J is TRBJ2-4 and V is TRBV5-1; no clear D. CDR3 length: 16 residues. The germline V and J ends were trimmed by 0 bases and 0 bases, with 10 bases remaining between them. From germline, CDR1 is SGHRS and CDR2 YFSETQ.

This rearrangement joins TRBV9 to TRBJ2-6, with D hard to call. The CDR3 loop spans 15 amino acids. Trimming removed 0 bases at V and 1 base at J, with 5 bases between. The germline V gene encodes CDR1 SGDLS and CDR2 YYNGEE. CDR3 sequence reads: CASSVAQSGANVLTF. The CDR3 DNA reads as TGTGCCAGCAGCGTAGCACAGTCTGGGGCCAACGTCCTGACTTTC.

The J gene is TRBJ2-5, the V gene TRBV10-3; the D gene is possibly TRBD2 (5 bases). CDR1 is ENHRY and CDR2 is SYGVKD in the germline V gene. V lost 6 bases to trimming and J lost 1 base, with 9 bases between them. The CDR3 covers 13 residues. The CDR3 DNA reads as TGTGCCATCAGCGCGGGCAGCCAAGAGACCCAGTACTTC. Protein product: CAISAGSQETQYF.

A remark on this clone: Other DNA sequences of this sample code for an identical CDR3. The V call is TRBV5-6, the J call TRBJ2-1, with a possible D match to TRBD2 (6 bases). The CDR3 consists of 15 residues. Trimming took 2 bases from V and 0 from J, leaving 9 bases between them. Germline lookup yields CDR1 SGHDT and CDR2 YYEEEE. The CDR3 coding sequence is TGTGCCAGCAGCTTTAGCGGAAGCTCCTACAATGAGCAGTTCTTC. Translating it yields CASSFSGSSYNEQFF.

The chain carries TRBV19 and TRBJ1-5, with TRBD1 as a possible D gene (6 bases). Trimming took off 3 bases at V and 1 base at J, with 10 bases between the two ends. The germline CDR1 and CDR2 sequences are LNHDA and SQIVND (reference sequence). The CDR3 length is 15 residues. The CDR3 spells CASSILQGSNQPQHF. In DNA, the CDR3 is TGTGCCAGTAGTATTTTACAGGGAAGCAATCAGCCCCAGCATTTT.